A single sample is the source of the 4 T cell receptor beta chains below, sequenced in a study of cytomegalovirus exposure and HLA in healthy donors. Use of 60 Vbeta and 13 Jbeta primers characterized the PCR. Profiled with immunoSEQ multiplex PCR; TCRdb holds only in-frame clones, not every one. The table includes 150,000 to 200,000 clones, 70% to 80% detected once. The material sequenced was PBMCs. The source is a middle-aged woman in good health and CMV-seronegative.

The chain combines TRBV5-8 with TRBJ2-3; TRBD1 aligns across 7 bases. Germline assignment: CDR1 SGHTS and CDR2 YDEGEE. J lost 4 bases, V lost 3 bases, and 2 bases had no gene match. CDR3 length: 13 amino acids. The CDR3: CASSYDRADTQYF. In nucleotides, the CDR3 is TGTGCCAGCAGCTACGACAGGGCAGATACGCAGTATTTT.

The chain recombines TRBV10-3 with TRBJ2-1, with 13 bases identical to TRBD2. Germline V lookup: CDR1 ENHRY, CDR2 SYGVKD. CDR3 length: 15 residues. The trim removed 5 bases at V and 8 bases at J, leaving 6 bases unmatched. This CDR3 is CAISTTSGRADEQFF. DNA for the CDR3: TGTGCCATCAGTACTACTAGCGGGAGGGCCGATGAGCAGTTCTTC.

The chain joins TRBV4-2 to TRBJ2-5, with TRBD2 identical over 9 bases. The CDR3 has 18 residues. V lost 4 bases and J lost 1; bases outside the gene matches: 13. CDR1 LGHNA and CDR2 YNFKEQ come from the germline V gene. The CDR3 loop reads CASSPRLGAGGPQETQYF. The DNA for the CDR3 is TGTGCCAGCAGCCCCAGACTAGGAGCGGGGGGCCCCCAAGAGACCCAGTACTTC.

This chain joins TRBV25-1 and TRBJ2-7, with TRBD1 matching over 7 bases. The CDR3 spans 13 residues. After removal of 6 bases from V and 1 base from J, the junction contained 3 bases not matched to a gene. The germline V gene encodes CDR1 MGHDK and CDR2 SYGVNS. The CDR3 protein is CASSGTASYEQYF. The CDR3 DNA sequence: TGTGCCAGCAGCGGGACAGCGTCCTACGAGCAGTACTTC.